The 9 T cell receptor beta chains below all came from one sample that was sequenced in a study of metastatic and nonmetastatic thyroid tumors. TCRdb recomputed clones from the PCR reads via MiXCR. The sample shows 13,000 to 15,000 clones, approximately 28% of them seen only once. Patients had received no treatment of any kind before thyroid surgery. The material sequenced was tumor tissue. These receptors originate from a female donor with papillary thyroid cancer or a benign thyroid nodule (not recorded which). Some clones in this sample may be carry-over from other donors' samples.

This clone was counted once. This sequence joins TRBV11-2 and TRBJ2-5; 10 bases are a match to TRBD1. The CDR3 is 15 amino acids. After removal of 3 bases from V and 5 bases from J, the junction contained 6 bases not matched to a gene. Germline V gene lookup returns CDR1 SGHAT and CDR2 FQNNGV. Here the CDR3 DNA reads TGTGCCAGCAGCTTCGACAGGGGGCTGGGGGAGACCCAGTACTTC. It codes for CASSFDRGLGETQYF.

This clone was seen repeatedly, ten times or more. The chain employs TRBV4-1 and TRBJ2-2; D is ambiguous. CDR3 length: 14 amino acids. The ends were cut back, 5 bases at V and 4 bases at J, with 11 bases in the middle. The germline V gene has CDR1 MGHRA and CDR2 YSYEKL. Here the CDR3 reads CASSSGVSTGELFF. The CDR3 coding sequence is TGCGCCAGCAGCAGTGGGGTATCCACCGGGGAGCTGTTTTTT.

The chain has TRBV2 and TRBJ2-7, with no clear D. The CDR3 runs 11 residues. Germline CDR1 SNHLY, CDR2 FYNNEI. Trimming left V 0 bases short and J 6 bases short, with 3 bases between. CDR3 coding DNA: TGTGCCAGCAGTGAAGCGGGCGAGCAGTACTTC. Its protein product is CASSEAGEQYF.

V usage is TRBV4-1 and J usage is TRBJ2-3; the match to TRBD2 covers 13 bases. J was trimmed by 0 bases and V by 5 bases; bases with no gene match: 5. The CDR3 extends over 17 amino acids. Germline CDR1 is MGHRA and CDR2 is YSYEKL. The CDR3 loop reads CASSGLAGVVSTDTQYF. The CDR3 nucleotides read TGCGCCAGCAGCGGACTAGCGGGAGTAGTTAGCACAGATACGCAGTATTTT.

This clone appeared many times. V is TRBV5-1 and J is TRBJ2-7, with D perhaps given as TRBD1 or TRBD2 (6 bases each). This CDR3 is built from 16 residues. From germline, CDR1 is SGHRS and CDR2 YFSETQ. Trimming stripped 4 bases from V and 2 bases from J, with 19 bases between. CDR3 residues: CASSVRGAGSPYEQYF. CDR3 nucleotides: TGCGCCAGCAGCGTTAGGGGGGCGGGGAGCCCCTACGAGCAGTACTTC.

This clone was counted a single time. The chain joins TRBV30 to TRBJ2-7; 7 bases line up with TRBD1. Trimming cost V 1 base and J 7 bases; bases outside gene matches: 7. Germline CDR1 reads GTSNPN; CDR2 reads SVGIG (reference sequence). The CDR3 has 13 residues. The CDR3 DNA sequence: TGTGCCTGGAGTGAGGGGGCCCCTAAAGAGCAGTACTTC. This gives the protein CAWSEGAPKEQYF. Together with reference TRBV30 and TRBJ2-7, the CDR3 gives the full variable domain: SQTIHQWPATLVQPVGSPLSLECTVEGTSNPNLYWYRQAAGRGLQLLFYSVGIGQISSEVPQNLSASRPQDRQFILSSKKLLLSDSGFYLCAWSEGAPKEQYFGPGTRLTVT.

The DNA for the CDR3 is TGCGCCAGCAGCCCCGGGCCGGGACAGGGATACAATGAGCAGTTCTTC. Translated, it gives CASSPGPGQGYNEQFF. V is TRBV5-1 and J is TRBJ2-1; 9 nucleotides line up with TRBD1. V was clipped by 4 bases and J by 4 bases; unmatched bases: 9. CDR1 is SGHRS, CDR2 YFSETQ, per germline. This CDR3 is built from 16 residues.

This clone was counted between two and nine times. DNA for the CDR3: TGTGCCAGCAGCCAATCCAGGGAGGAGGATGAGCAGTTCTTC. Translated, it gives CASSQSREEDEQFF. The rearrangement links TRBV16 to TRBJ2-1, with D possibly being TRBD2 (6 bases). The CDR3 is made up of 14 amino acids. The germline gives CDR1 KGHSY, CDR2 FQNENV. Trimming cost V 0 bases and J 8 bases, with 11 bases left between them.

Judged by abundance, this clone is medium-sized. CDR3: CASSPGQAQSGEQFF. CDR3 nucleotide sequence: TGTGCCAGCAGCCCAGGACAGGCCCAGTCGGGCGAGCAGTTCTTC. J is TRBJ2-1 and V is TRBV7-8; 7 nucleotides match TRBD1. CDR3 length: 15 residues. V shed 5 bases, J shed 10 bases, and the junction held 14 bases outside the gene matches. Germline V lookup: CDR1 SGHVS, CDR2 FQNEAQ.